This passage covers 23 T cell receptor beta chains from one sample sequenced in a study of T cell responses to AZD1222 COVID-19 vaccine. Clones were sequenced by immunoSEQ multiplex PCR, and TCRdb holds only the in-frame ones, with some missing. The sample shows 45,000 to 65,000 clones, around 80% of them seen only once. The sequencing here drew on peripheral blood, taken 28 days after the second AZD1222 dose. The receptors come from an adult who received the AZD1222 COVID-19 vaccine.

This sequence joins TRBV12-3 or TRBV12-4 and TRBJ1-2, with TRBD1 identical over 8 bases. Trimming took 5 bases from V and 8 from J; bases not matched to a gene: 7. The CDR3 covers 13 residues. Here the CDR3 reads CASSLQQGEGYTF. The CDR3 coding sequence is TGTGCCAGCAGTCTGCAACAGGGGGAAGGCTACACCTTC.

The chain uses TRBV5-4 and TRBJ2-7, with 8 bases identical to TRBD1. This CDR3 region has 14 residues. Germline V gene lookup returns CDR1 SGHNT and CDR2 YYREEE (reference sequence). V trimming: 2 bases; J trimming: 5 bases; junction bases outside the gene matches: 6. Here the CDR3 DNA reads TGTGCCAGCAGCTTAAGGACAGGGCGCAACGAGCAGTACGTC. Translating gives CASSLRTGRNEQYV.

The V gene is TRBV2, the J gene TRBJ1-3; possible D gene TRBD1, 5 bases. The CDR3 is 15 residues long. V was cut by 1 base and J by 0 bases, with 7 bases left in between. Germline values: CDR1 SNHLY, CDR2 FYNNEI. The CDR3 DNA is TGTGCCAGCAGTGAAGAGGGACGCTCTGGAAACACCATATATTTT. This gives the protein CASSEEGRSGNTIYF. The full variable domain, rest sourced from reference TRBV2 and TRBJ1-3, is EPEVTQTPSHQVTQMGQEVILRCVPISNHLYFYWYRQILGQKVEFLVSFYNNEISEKSEIFDDQFSVERPDGSNFTLKIRSTKLEDSAMYFCASSEEGRSGNTIYFGEGSWLTVV.

The chain recombines TRBV5-4 with TRBJ2-2; 9 nucleotides match TRBD2. V was clipped by 0 bases and J by 7 bases; unmatched bases: 10. Germline V lookup: CDR1 SGHNT, CDR2 YYREEE (reference sequence). CDR3 length: 17 residues. The chain's CDR3 is CASSLGLAGEIGGELFF. The CDR3 nucleotides are TGTGCCAGCAGCTTGGGATTAGCGGGAGAGATAGGCGGGGAGCTGTTTTTT.

The gene calls are TRBV27 and TRBJ1-1; weak D call: TRBD1 (6 bases). The ends were cut back, 3 bases at V and 1 base at J, with 9 bases in the middle. Germline assignment: CDR1 MNHEY and CDR2 SMNVEV (reference sequence). This CDR3 contains 14 residues. Written as DNA, the CDR3 is TGTGCCAGCAGTTTTATACAGGGGAACACTGAAGCTTTCTTT. This sequence encodes CASSFIQGNTEAFF.

The chain employs TRBV18 and TRBJ1-5, with a possible D match to TRBD1 (5 bases). Trimming removed 6 bases at V and 5 bases at J, with 20 bases between. Germline CDR1 reads KGHSH; CDR2 reads LQKENI. The CDR3 spans 16 residues. CDR3 DNA: TGTGCCAGCTCCCCCTGGGCCCTAGCGGGGGATCAGCCCCAGCATTTT. Translating gives CASSPWALAGDQPQHF.

The V and J genes are TRBV5-8 and TRBJ1-3; D is undetermined. This CDR3 contains 13 residues. The V and J ends lost 5 bases and 4 bases respectively, with 10 bases between them. In germline, CDR1 is SGHTS, CDR2 YDEGEE. The CDR3 DNA follows: TGTGCCAGCAGTCAGGACCGGGGAAACACCATATATTTT. Translation gives CASSQDRGNTIYF. Combining the CDR3 with reference TRBV5-8 and TRBJ1-3 gives the whole variable domain EAGVTQSPTHLIKTRGQQATLRCSPISGHTSVYWYQQALGLGLQFLLWYDEGEERNRGNFPPRFSGRQFPNYSSELNVNALELEDSALYLCASSQDRGNTIYFGEGSWLTVV.

V and J are TRBV28 and TRBJ1-3; no reliable D call. The CDR3 is 15 residues long. Germline loops: CDR1 MDHEN, CDR2 SYDVKM. V lost 7 bases and J lost 2, with 15 bases in between. The CDR3: CASTRGWGTGNTIYF. CDR3 in DNA: TGTGCCAGCACCCGAGGTTGGGGTACTGGAAACACCATATATTTT.

This chain connects TRBV25-1 to TRBJ1-1, with 7 nucleotides matching TRBD1. In germline, CDR1 is MGHDK, CDR2 SYGVNS. This CDR3 region has 12 residues. With V trimmed by 6 bases and J by 3 bases, 1 base remained unmatched. The CDR3, as DNA: TGTGCCAGCAGAGGGACAGACACTGAAGCTTTCTTT. Translating gives CASRGTDTEAFF.

The J gene is TRBJ2-1, the V gene TRBV12-3 or TRBV12-4; D is undetermined. This CDR3 has 12 residues. V lost 1 base and J 10 bases, leaving 8 bases between the germline ends. The CDR3 region is CASSLDPVEQFF. The CDR3 DNA sequence: TGTGCCAGCAGTTTAGACCCCGTCGAGCAGTTCTTC.

V is TRBV6-5 and J is TRBJ1-2, with D unresolved. The CDR3 has 11 amino acids. The germline V gene has CDR1 MNHEY and CDR2 SVGAGI. V dropped 6 bases and J dropped 4 bases, with 6 bases sitting between them. The CDR3: CASSRTYGYTF. The CDR3 DNA reads as TGTGCCAGCAGCCGGACCTATGGCTACACCTTC.

V and J are TRBV5-1 and TRBJ2-5; D gene uncertain. With 1 base removed from V and 0 bases from J, the gap between germline ends came to 1 base. The germline V gene encodes CDR1 SGHRS and CDR2 YFSETQ. This CDR3 has 12 amino acids. The CDR3 loop reads CASSLYQETQYF. In DNA, the CDR3 is TGCGCCAGCAGCTTGTACCAAGAGACCCAGTACTTC.

The J gene is TRBJ1-2, the V gene TRBV18; the D is unclear. V dropped 3 bases and J dropped 3 bases, with 11 bases sitting between them. This CDR3 comprises 14 residues. From germline, CDR1 is KGHSH and CDR2 LQKENI. The CDR3 spells CASSPRHGDYGYTF. The DNA of the CDR3 is TGTGCCAGCTCACCGCGACACGGAGACTATGGCTACACCTTC.

This sequence joins TRBV2 and TRBJ1-1, with D uncertain. Per the germline V gene, CDR1 is SNHLY and CDR2 is FYNNEI. Trimming left V 8 bases short and J 7 bases short, with 11 bases between. CDR3 length: 11 amino acids. CDR3 DNA: TGTGCCAGCCGAGAGGAGGGTGAAGCTTTCTTT. Its translation is CASREEGEAFF.

A remark on this clone: One junction end does not reproduce the germline sequence, and a read error may be involved. The chain couples TRBV2 to TRBJ2-2; 12 bases are shared with TRBD2. CDR3 length: 18 residues. Per the germline V gene, CDR1 is SNHLY and CDR2 is FYNNEI. In DNA, the CDR3 is TGTGCAAGCACTCCTGGAGGACTAGCGGGGAGGAACACCGGGGAGCTGTTTTTT. Translating gives CASTPGGLAGRNTGELFF.

This clone has a single count. This chain links TRBV2 with TRBJ2-7; TRBD1 or TRBD2 may be the D gene (5 bases each). V was trimmed by 5 bases and J by 3 bases, leaving 11 bases between them. The length of the CDR3 is 13 residues. The germline gives CDR1 SNHLY, CDR2 FYNNEI. The CDR3 sequence is CASSRSGHYEQYV. DNA of the CDR3: TGTGCCAGCAGTCGATCGGGGCACTACGAGCAGTACGTC.

As DNA, the CDR3 is TGCGCCAGCAGCTTAGCGGGACCAACCTACAATGAGCAGTTCTTC. Amino acid sequence: CASSLAGPTYNEQFF. The chain links TRBV5-1 to TRBJ2-1, with 7 bases identical to TRBD2. The CDR3 has 15 residues. Trimming at V came to 2 bases and at J to 2 bases, leaving 4 bases not matched to a gene. Germline assignment: CDR1 SGHRS and CDR2 YFSETQ.

The V and J genes are TRBV2 and TRBJ1-3, with 11 bases that match TRBD1. The trim removed 4 bases at V and 4 bases at J, leaving 3 bases unmatched. CDR1 is SNHLY and CDR2 is FYNNEI in the germline V gene. The CDR3 runs to 15 residues. DNA of the CDR3: TGTGCCAGCAGTGGGACAGGGGGCGACGGAAACACCATATATTTT. Amino acid sequence: CASSGTGGDGNTIYF.

V is TRBV10-3 and J is TRBJ1-5, with 7 bases aligning to TRBD1. Germline V gene lookup returns CDR1 ENHRY and CDR2 SYGVKD. The CDR3 covers 14 residues. With V trimmed by 5 bases and J by 1 base, 2 bases remained unmatched. This CDR3 reads CAISNRGSNQPQHF. DNA for the CDR3: TGTGCCATCAGTAACAGGGGCAGCAATCAGCCCCAGCATTTT.

CDR3 DNA sequence: TGTGCCAGCAGCCAGGACAGCTCTGGAAACACCATATATTTT. Encoded protein: CASSQDSSGNTIYF. V and J are TRBV7-9 and TRBJ1-3, with D possibly being TRBD1 (6 bases). The CDR3 extends over 14 amino acids. Per germline, CDR1 SEHNR and CDR2 FQNEAQ (reference sequence). The V and J ends lost 5 bases and 0 bases respectively, with 8 bases between them.

The chain combines TRBV5-5 with TRBJ2-2; TRBD2 is a possible D gene (7 bases). CDR1 and CDR2 from the germline V gene are SGHKS and YYEKEE (reference sequence). The CDR3 is 13 amino acids. Trimming left V 4 bases short and J 8 bases short, with 12 bases between. CDR3 in DNA: TGTGCCAGCAGCCCACGGGGGGCTGGGGAGCTGTTTTTT. As protein: CASSPRGAGELFF.

The chain employs TRBV19 and TRBJ1-4; the D gene is possibly TRBD1 (5 bases). The germline CDR1 and CDR2 sequences are LNHDA and SQIVND (reference sequence). The length of the CDR3 is 17 residues. Trimming took off 4 bases at V and 12 bases at J, with 27 bases between the two ends. The CDR3 protein is CASSTPRARTLMRELFF. CDR3 sequence (DNA): TGTGCCAGTAGTACCCCCAGGGCCCGAACCTTAATGAGGGAACTGTTTTTT.

The chain combines TRBV6-2 or TRBV6-3 with TRBJ1-2; 8 nucleotides match TRBD1. The V and J ends lost 8 bases and 4 bases, in that order; junction bases with no gene match: 9. The CDR3 is 14 amino acids. Germline loops: CDR1 MNHEY, CDR2 SVGEGT. CDR3 nucleotides: TGTGCCAGCGGCCCGGGACAGGACTTCTATGGCTACACCTTC. It encodes CASGPGQDFYGYTF.